This entry lists 9 T cell receptor beta chains sequenced from one sample in a study of blood T cell repertoires in COVID-19. TCRdb keeps only in-frame clones here, not all; method: immunoSEQ multiplex PCR. The sample carries fewer than 300,000 clones, over 65% recorded once. Specimen: peripheral blood. These receptors were taken from a woman aged 80 or over with acute or convalescent COVID-19.

V and J are TRBV11-1 and TRBJ2-2; tentatively, D is TRBD2 (6 bases). Trimming shortened V by 6 bases and J by 0 bases, and 14 bases separated the two germline ends. CDR1 SGHAT and CDR2 FQDESV come from the germline V gene (reference sequence). This CDR3 has 16 residues. CDR3 sequence reads: CASRPLATTNTGELFF. Here the CDR3 DNA reads TGTGCCAGCAGACCCCTAGCGACCACGAACACCGGGGAGCTGTTTTTT.

The chain has TRBV14 and TRBJ2-6; D is unclear. Trimming cost V 3 bases and J 4 bases, with 13 bases left between them. The length of the CDR3 is 16 residues. CDR1 and CDR2 (germline): SGHDN, FVKESK. The CDR3: CASSHPLSSGANVLTF. The CDR3 DNA follows: TGTGCCAGCAGCCACCCGTTATCTTCGGGGGCCAACGTCCTGACTTTC.

The rearrangement uses TRBV11-2 and TRBJ2-3; perhaps TRBD2 as D (6 bases). CDR1 is SGHAT, CDR2 FQNNGV, per germline. The CDR3 spans 14 residues. Trimming cost V 7 bases and J 0 bases, with 11 bases left between them. CDR3 bases: TGTGCCAGCACGCCGGGAGCTAGCACAGATACGCAGTATTTT. It yields the protein CASTPGASTDTQYF.

The chain carries TRBV5-5 and TRBJ1-3; maybe TRBD1 (5 bases). Per the germline V gene, CDR1 is SGHKS and CDR2 is YYEKEE (reference sequence). The V end was cut by 7 bases, the J end by 3 bases, with 17 bases between. This CDR3 is built from 15 residues. CDR3 in amino acids: CASAYPSGGGNTIYF. Here the CDR3 DNA reads TGTGCCAGCGCCTACCCCTCCGGGGGTGGAAACACCATATATTTT.

The genes are TRBV4-3 and TRBJ1-2; D is ambiguous. V dropped 0 bases and J dropped 0 bases, with 14 bases sitting between them. CDR1 is LGHNA and CDR2 is YSLEER in the germline V gene. This CDR3 has 17 amino acids. CDR3 coding DNA: TGCGCCAGCAGCCAAGATTTGCTCGCCGGTACTAACTATGGCTACACCTTC. This translates into CASSQDLLAGTNYGYTF.

The V gene is TRBV7-2, the J gene TRBJ2-6; D gene ambiguous. This CDR3 comprises 13 residues. Germline V gene lookup returns CDR1 SGHTA and CDR2 FQGNSA. Between the trimmed V and J ends, which lost 9 bases and 4 bases, there was a span of 10 bases. In nucleotides, the CDR3 is TGTGCCAGTCGAGCGCCAGGGGCCAACGTCCTGACTTTC. It codes for CASRAPGANVLTF.

The chain couples TRBV6-5 to TRBJ1-6; 7 nucleotides align to TRBD1. Germline loops: CDR1 MNHEY, CDR2 SVGAGI. Trimming removed 5 bases from V and 9 bases from J; junction bases left unmatched: 7. The CDR3 sequence is 14 residues long. Here the CDR3 DNA reads TGTGCCAGCAGTCGACAGGGTCGGAGTTCACCCCTCCACTTT. The encoded protein is CASSRQGRSSPLHF.

At least ten counts were recorded for this clone. The V call is TRBV7-9, the J call TRBJ2-7; TRBD1 matches 8 bases. Germline CDR1 and CDR2: SEHNR and FQNEAQ (reference sequence). Germline trimming cut 1 base from V and 11 bases from J; bases unmatched to any gene: 13. The CDR3 is 15 amino acids. The CDR3 loop reads CASSLVVLGTGRKYF. The CDR3 coding sequence is TGTGCCAGCAGCTTAGTAGTATTGGGGACAGGACGCAAGTACTTC. Variable domain in full (rest from reference TRBV7-9 and TRBJ2-7): DTGVSQNPRHKITKRGQNVTFRCDPISEHNRLYWYRQTLGQGPEFLTYFQNEAQLEKSRLLSDRFSAERPKGSFSTLEIQRTEQGDSAMYLCASSLVVLGTGRKYFGPGTRLTVT.

The V call is TRBV6-5, the J call TRBJ2-5; 7 bases match TRBD2. The CDR3 totals 14 residues. Germline values: CDR1 MNHEY, CDR2 SVGAGI. The V gene end was trimmed by 4 bases and the J gene end by 3 bases; junction bases not matched to a gene: 5. CDR3 protein: CASSLSLAEETQYF. The CDR3 DNA reads TGTGCCAGCAGTTTGAGCCTAGCGGAAGAGACCCAGTACTTC.